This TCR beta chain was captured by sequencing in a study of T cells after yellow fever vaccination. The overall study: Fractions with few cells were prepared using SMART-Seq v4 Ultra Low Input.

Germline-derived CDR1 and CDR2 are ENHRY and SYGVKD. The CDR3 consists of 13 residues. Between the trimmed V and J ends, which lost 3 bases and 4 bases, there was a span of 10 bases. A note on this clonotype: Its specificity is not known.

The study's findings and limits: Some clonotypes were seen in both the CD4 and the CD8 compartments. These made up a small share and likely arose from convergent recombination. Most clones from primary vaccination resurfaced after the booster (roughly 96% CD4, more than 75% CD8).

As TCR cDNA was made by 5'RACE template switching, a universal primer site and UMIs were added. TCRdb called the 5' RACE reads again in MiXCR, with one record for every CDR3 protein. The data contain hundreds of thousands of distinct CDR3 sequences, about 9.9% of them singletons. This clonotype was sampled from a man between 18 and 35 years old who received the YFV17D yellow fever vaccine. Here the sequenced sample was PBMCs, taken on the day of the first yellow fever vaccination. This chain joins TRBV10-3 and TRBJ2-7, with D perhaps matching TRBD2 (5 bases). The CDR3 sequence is CAISDRDRYEQYF. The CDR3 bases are TGTGCCATCAGTGACCGGGATCGGTACGAGCAGTACTTC.